This entry lists 26 T cell receptor beta chains sequenced from one sample in a study of T cells in Graves' hyperthyroidism and ophthalmopathy. The CDR3 regions of TCR beta were amplified from RNA transcripts. With the HTBI primer set, the TCR CDR3 went through a first round of RT-PCR. In TCRdb, the multiplex PCR reads were re-called with MiXCR into one record per CDR3 protein. The sample shows about 180,000 distinct CDR3 sequences, approximately 17% of them seen only once. Sample: blood. The source of these receptors is a woman aged 50 to 60 with Graves' hyperthyroidism.

At least ten counts were recorded for this clonotype. V gene TRBV9 combines with J gene TRBJ2-3, with D tentatively TRBD1 or TRBD2 (5 bases each). The CDR3 sequence is 21 residues long. V lost 4 bases and J lost 0, with 30 bases in between. Germline CDR1 and CDR2: SGDLS and YYNGEE. The CDR3 DNA follows: TGTGCCAGCAGCAACGCCAAATTCTGGGACCCCGGATCCCCTAGCACAGATACGCAGTATTTT. This translates into CASSNAKFWDPGSPSTDTQYF.

This clonotype was picked up many times. This chain joins TRBV27 and TRBJ2-7; no clear D. Germline V gene data show CDR1 as MNHEY and CDR2 as SMNVEV (reference sequence). Trimming removed 5 bases at V and 4 bases at J, with 15 bases between. The CDR3 is 14 residues long. CDR3 sequence (DNA): TGTGCCAGCAGTCCGAAGCCTCTCGGGTACGAGCAGTACTTC. It encodes CASSPKPLGYEQYF.

This clonotype was counted many times. The J gene is TRBJ2-1, the V gene TRBV7-9, with 15 nucleotides matching TRBD2. The CDR3 runs 15 residues. The V gene end was trimmed by 5 bases and the J gene end by 7 bases; junction bases not matched to a gene: 3. The germline gives CDR1 SEHNR, CDR2 FQNEAQ (reference sequence). CDR3 sequence reads: CASSLGLAGGNEQFF. The CDR3 region has the DNA TGTGCCAGCAGCCTGGGACTAGCGGGGGGAAATGAGCAGTTCTTC. Complete variable domain (other parts from reference TRBV7-9 and TRBJ2-1): DTGVSQNPRHKITKRGQNVTFRCDPISEHNRLYWYRQTLGQGPEFLTYFQNEAQLEKSRLLSDRFSAERPKGSFSTLEIQRTEQGDSAMYLCASSLGLAGGNEQFFGPGTRLTVL.

In its sample, this clonotype was seen many times. The rearrangement uses TRBV2 and TRBJ2-5, with a possible D match to TRBD2 (7 bases). The CDR3 consists of 13 residues. V was cut by 8 bases and J by 2 bases, with 12 bases left in between. Per germline, CDR1 SNHLY and CDR2 FYNNEI. CDR3 protein: CASDGGPQETQYF. CDR3 nucleotides: TGTGCCAGCGACGGGGGGCCGCAAGAGACCCAGTACTTC.

This clonotype has at least ten counts. The V call is TRBV16, the J call TRBJ1-1, with 7 nucleotides matching TRBD1. The CDR3 loop spans 14 amino acids. The germline V gene has CDR1 KGHSY and CDR2 FQNENV. The ends lost 4 bases at V and 5 bases at J; junction bases unmatched: 7. CDR3 nucleotide sequence: TGTGCCAGCAGCCTAGTTTCAGGGGGTACTGAAGCTTTCTTT. It is translated as CASSLVSGGTEAFF.

Many counts were recorded for this clonotype. The chain carries TRBV10-3 and TRBJ1-1; D possibly corresponds to TRBD1 (5 bases). Germline lookup yields CDR1 ENHRY and CDR2 SYGVKD. The ends were cut back, 5 bases at V and 0 bases at J, with 13 bases in the middle. The CDR3 contains 15 residues. The chain's CDR3 is CAISFGHLMNTEAFF. Here the CDR3 DNA reads TGTGCCATCAGTTTCGGACATTTAATGAACACTGAAGCTTTCTTT.

This clonotype was detected only a few times. The rearrangement links TRBV18 to TRBJ2-6, with D hard to call. Trimming stripped 8 bases from V and 3 bases from J, with 14 bases between. The CDR3 is 15 amino acids. The germline V gene has CDR1 KGHSH and CDR2 LQKENI. For the CDR3, the DNA is TGTGCCAGCCTCGGACGAGACGGTGGGGCCAACGTCCTGACTTTC. Translated: CASLGRDGGANVLTF. Using reference TRBV18 and TRBJ2-6 for the parts outside the CDR3, the full variable domain is NAGVMQNPRHLVRRRGQEARLRCSPMKGHSHVYWYRQLPEEGLKFMVYLQKENIIDESGMPKERFSAEFPKEGPSILRIQQVVRGDSAAYFCASLGRDGGANVLTFGAGSRLTVL.

Only a few counts were recorded for this clonotype. V and J are TRBV4-1 and TRBJ1-1, with TRBD1 as a possible D gene (5 bases). Trimming cost V 3 bases and J 4 bases, with 12 bases left between them. Germline V gene lookup returns CDR1 MGHRA and CDR2 YSYEKL. The CDR3 totals 14 residues. This CDR3 is CASSQTPGLTEAFF. Here the CDR3 DNA reads TGCGCCAGCAGCCAGACCCCGGGACTCACTGAAGCTTTCTTT.

The CDR3 DNA is TGCGCCAGCAGCCCGGATAATAACTATGGCTACACCTTC. It encodes CASSPDNNYGYTF. The gene calls are TRBV5-1 and TRBJ1-2, with D hard to call. CDR1 and CDR2 from the germline V gene are SGHRS and YFSETQ. This CDR3 contains 13 residues. Between the trimmed V and J ends, which lost 4 bases and 1 base, there was a span of 8 bases.

V usage is TRBV14 and J usage is TRBJ1-1; TRBD1 might be the D (6 bases). The germline CDR1 and CDR2 sequences are SGHDN and FVKESK. Trimming removed 1 base at V and 1 base at J, with 22 bases between. The CDR3 is 19 residues long. For the CDR3, the DNA is TGTGCCAGCAGCCAAGTTTTATGGGGGGCGCTTGCATCGAACACTGAAGCTTTCTTT. It is translated as CASSQVLWGALASNTEAFF. The variable domain in full, with the rest retrieved from reference TRBV14 and TRBJ1-1, is EAGVTQFPSHSVIEKGQTVTLRCDPISGHDNLYWYRRVMGKEIKFLLHFVKESKQDESGMPNNRFLAERTGGTYSTLKVQPAELEDSGVYFCASSQVLWGALASNTEAFFGQGTRLTVV.

This clonotype was observed at least ten times. V and J are TRBV19 and TRBJ1-5, with a possible D match to TRBD1 (5 bases). In germline, CDR1 is LNHDA, CDR2 SQIVND (reference sequence). The CDR3 is 15 amino acids. Trimming pared 3 bases from V and 2 bases from J, leaving 11 bases between. The CDR3 region is CASSMSGAGNQPQHF. CDR3 bases: TGTGCCAGTAGTATGTCCGGGGCTGGCAATCAGCCCCAGCATTTT.

This clonotype was seen many times. This chain links TRBV3-1 with TRBJ1-6; TRBD1 is a possible D gene (6 bases). This CDR3 region has 13 residues. Germline CDR1 reads LGHDT; CDR2 reads YNNKEL (reference sequence). Trimming pared 5 bases from V and 10 bases from J, leaving 12 bases between. The CDR3 region has the DNA TGTGCCAGCAGCTTACAGGGACCATCACCCCTCCACTTT. The encoded protein is CASSLQGPSPLHF. The whole variable domain, remainder taken from reference TRBV3-1 and TRBJ1-6, is DTAVSQTPKYLVTQMGNDKSIKCEQNLGHDTMYWYKQDSKKFLKIMFSYNNKELIINETVPNRFSPKSPDKAHLNLHINSLELGDSAVYFCASSLQGPSPLHFGNGTRLTVT.

In this sample, this clonotype turned up many times. The J gene is TRBJ2-5, the V gene TRBV6-5; perhaps TRBD2 as D (6 bases). Trimming took 1 base from V and 5 from J, leaving 8 bases between them. Germline assignment: CDR1 MNHEY and CDR2 SVGAGI. This CDR3 contains 13 residues. CDR3 protein: CASSYFRGETQYF. The CDR3 bases are TGTGCCAGCAGTTACTTCCGGGGGGAGACCCAGTACTTC.

This clonotype showed up many times. The chain is built from TRBV3-1 and TRBJ2-1; unclear D gene. Trimming took 3 bases from V and 8 from J, leaving 11 bases between them. Germline values: CDR1 LGHDT, CDR2 YNNKEL (reference sequence). There are 13 residues in the CDR3. CDR3 DNA: TGTGCCAGCAGCCATAAAACGACCGATGAGCAGTTCTTC. As protein: CASSHKTTDEQFF.

This clonotype was observed at least ten times. The CDR3 DNA is TGTGCCAGCAGCGGACTAGCGGGGCGCCAGACCCAGTACTTC. It translates to CASSGLAGRQTQYF. The chain uses TRBV11-2 and TRBJ2-5; the match to TRBD2 covers 12 bases. Trimming at V came to 5 bases and at J to 6 bases, leaving 4 bases not matched to a gene. The CDR3 consists of 14 residues. CDR1 is SGHAT and CDR2 is FQNNGV in the germline V gene.

V usage is TRBV2 and J usage is TRBJ2-5, with 9 bases aligning to TRBD2. Losses at the gene ends were 7 bases for V and 2 bases for J; bases not matched to a gene: 5. Germline V CDR1 and CDR2: SNHLY, FYNNEI. The CDR3 extends over 14 amino acids. CDR3 DNA sequence: TGTGCCAGCACCGAGCGGGGGGCACAAGAGACCCAGTACTTC. Amino acids: CASTERGAQETQYF. Filled out from reference TRBV2 and TRBJ2-5, the complete variable domain reads EPEVTQTPSHQVTQMGQEVILRCVPISNHLYFYWYRQILGQKVEFLVSFYNNEISEKSEIFDDQFSVERPDGSNFTLKIRSTKLEDSAMYFCASTERGAQETQYFGPGTRLLVL.

J is TRBJ2-7 and V is TRBV2, with D tentatively TRBD1 (5 bases). The V and J ends lost 6 bases and 4 bases respectively, with 19 bases between them. The V gene's germline CDR1 is SNHLY and CDR2 FYNNEI. The CDR3 totals 15 residues. CDR3 sequence reads: CASRDGQGIRYEQYF. The CDR3 region has the DNA TGTGCCAGCAGGGATGGGCAGGGTATAAGATACGAGCAGTACTTC.

This clonotype has at least ten counts. The genes are TRBV20-1 and TRBJ2-3; D gene uncertain. The CDR3 covers 15 residues. V was cut by 0 bases and J by 0 bases, with 10 bases left in between. In germline, CDR1 is DFQATT, CDR2 SNEGSKA (reference sequence). CDR3 loop: CSARDIRASTDTQYF. In DNA form, the CDR3 reads TGCAGTGCTAGAGATATCCGTGCTAGCACAGATACGCAGTATTTT.

In its sample, this clonotype was seen many times. The chain has TRBV19 and TRBJ2-7; the match to TRBD1 covers 9 bases. The ends lost 3 bases at V and 3 bases at J; junction bases unmatched: 6. Germline V lookup: CDR1 LNHDA, CDR2 SQIVND (reference sequence). The CDR3 sequence is 15 residues long. CDR3 coding DNA: TGTGCCAGTAGTATTTCAGGGACAGGGAGCTACGAGCAGTACTTC. Translation: CASSISGTGSYEQYF.

This clonotype appeared many times. The gene calls are TRBV7-2 and TRBJ2-1; no firm D call. Germline values: CDR1 SGHTA, CDR2 FQGNSA. The V and J ends lost 3 bases and 4 bases respectively, with 13 bases between them. The CDR3 extends over 15 amino acids. The CDR3 bases are TGTGCCAGCAGCTTTAGCCTCGTTAGTTACAATGAGCAGTTCTTC. Protein sequence: CASSFSLVSYNEQFF.

At least ten counts were recorded for this clonotype. This chain links TRBV20-1 with TRBJ2-5; D possibly corresponds to TRBD2 (6 bases). CDR1 and CDR2 from the germline V gene are DFQATT and SNEGSKA (reference sequence). With 1 base removed from V and 5 bases from J, the gap between germline ends came to 11 bases. The CDR3 loop spans 13 amino acids. The CDR3 region has the DNA TGCAGTGCTAGAGTGGGGGGTATGGAGACCCAGTACTTC. Protein product: CSARVGGMETQYF.

This clonotype appeared many times. The chain carries TRBV5-5 and TRBJ1-5; a weak D match, TRBD1 (6 bases). The CDR3 totals 14 residues. Between the trimmed V and J ends, which lost 4 bases and 3 bases, there was a span of 11 bases. Per germline, CDR1 SGHKS and CDR2 YYEKEE (reference sequence). Here the CDR3 reads CASSAGTYNQPQHF. CDR3 DNA sequence: TGTGCCAGCAGCGCCGGGACATACAATCAGCCCCAGCATTTT.

This clonotype was counted between two and nine times. The chain employs TRBV19 and TRBJ2-2; TRBD2 matches at 9 bases. The length of the CDR3 is 16 residues. V was pared by 7 bases and J by 4 bases, with 10 bases of the junction left unmatched. Germline CDR1 reads LNHDA; CDR2 reads SQIVND (reference sequence). Here the CDR3 DNA reads TGTGCCAGTAAAGGCGGGGGGGCCATCGGCACCGGGGAGCTGTTTTTT. This sequence encodes CASKGGGAIGTGELFF.

The chain has TRBV2 and TRBJ2-1; possibly TRBD1 for D (5 bases). Germline assignment: CDR1 SNHLY and CDR2 FYNNEI. Between the trimmed V and J ends, which lost 8 bases and 5 bases, there was a span of 13 bases. The CDR3 spans 13 residues. CDR3 sequence reads: CASSQGWDNEQFF. CDR3 bases: TGTGCCAGCTCGCAGGGTTGGGACAATGAGCAGTTCTTC.

Here the CDR3 reads CASSPGYGLNTEAFF. For the CDR3, the DNA is TGTGCCAGCTCACCAGGGTATGGGTTGAACACTGAAGCTTTCTTT. This rearrangement joins TRBV18 to TRBJ1-1; D unresolved. The CDR3 is 15 residues long. With 2 bases removed from V and 0 bases from J, the gap between germline ends came to 10 bases. Germline V lookup: CDR1 KGHSH, CDR2 LQKENI.

This clonotype was seen many times. V usage is TRBV28 and J usage is TRBJ2-1; D possibly corresponds to TRBD2 (6 bases). V gave up 2 bases and J gave up 6 bases, with 14 bases separating them. Germline loops: CDR1 MDHEN, CDR2 SYDVKM. CDR3 size: 15 residues. CDR3 sequence reads: CASSLIAVPPNEQFF. CDR3 nucleotides: TGTGCCAGCAGTTTAATAGCGGTCCCCCCCAATGAGCAGTTCTTC.